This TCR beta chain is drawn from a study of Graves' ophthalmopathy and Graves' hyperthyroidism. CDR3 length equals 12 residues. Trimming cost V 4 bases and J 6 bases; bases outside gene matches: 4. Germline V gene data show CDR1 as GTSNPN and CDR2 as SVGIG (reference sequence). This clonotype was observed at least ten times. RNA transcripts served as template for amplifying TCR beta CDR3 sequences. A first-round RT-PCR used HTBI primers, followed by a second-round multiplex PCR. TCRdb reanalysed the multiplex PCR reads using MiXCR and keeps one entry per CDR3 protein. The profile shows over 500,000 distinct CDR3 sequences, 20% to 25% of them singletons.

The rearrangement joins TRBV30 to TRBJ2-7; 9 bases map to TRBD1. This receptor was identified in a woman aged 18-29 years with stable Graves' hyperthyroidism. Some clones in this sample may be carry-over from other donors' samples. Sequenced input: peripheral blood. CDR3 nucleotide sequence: TGTGCCTGGAATCGACAGGGGGGCGAGCAGTACTTC. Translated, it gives CAWNRQGGEQYF.